The 15 T cell receptor beta chains reported below all come from one sample, sequenced in a study of technical replicates of blood from a few donors. Sequenced by immunoSEQ multiplex PCR; TCRdb stores in-frame clones only, minus some. The table includes 15,000 or so clones, about 89% detected once. The sample comprised PBMCs. All receptors derive from a human donor in good health.

This clone was found once. The chain joins TRBV27 to TRBJ2-1; 12 bases fit TRBD2. In germline, CDR1 is MNHEY, CDR2 SMNVEV (reference sequence). The CDR3 is 19 residues long. V trimming: 4 bases; J trimming: 13 bases; junction bases outside the gene matches: 23. The CDR3 DNA reads TGTGCCAGCAGTTCGGTTACAGAGCTGACTAGCGGGAGCATGGCAGGACAGTTCTTC. Its protein is CASSSVTELTSGSMAGQFF.

CDR3 sequence (DNA): TGTGCCAGCAGGGACGGTTCTGGACTAGCGGATGGAGAGACCCAGTACTTC. Translating gives CASRDGSGLADGETQYF. V gene TRBV5-4 combines with J gene TRBJ2-5; 10 bases fit TRBD2. Germline-derived CDR1 and CDR2 are SGHNT and YYREEE (reference sequence). Trimming took 5 bases from V and 4 from J; bases not matched to a gene: 14. The CDR3 has 17 amino acids.

The chain links TRBV6-6 to TRBJ2-7; 10 bases align to TRBD1. The length of the CDR3 is 15 residues. The trim removed 2 bases at V and 4 bases at J, leaving 5 bases unmatched. Germline V gene data show CDR1 as MNHNY and CDR2 as SVGAGI (reference sequence). In nucleotides, the CDR3 is TGTGCCAGCAGTTACCGTAAGGACAGGGGGTACGAGCAGTACTTC. Translating gives CASSYRKDRGYEQYF.

The chain couples TRBV11-3 to TRBJ2-2; TRBD2 matches 7 bases. V shed 0 bases, J shed 3 bases, and the junction held 7 bases outside the gene matches. The CDR3 totals 17 residues. CDR1 is SGHNT and CDR2 is YENEEA in the germline V gene. This CDR3 reads CASSLDRGGGDTGELFF. CDR3 bases: TGTGCCAGCAGCTTAGATCGGGGCGGGGGAGACACCGGGGAGCTGTTTTTT.

The genes are TRBV9 and TRBJ2-1; TRBD2 matches at 7 bases. Losses at the gene ends were 3 bases for V and 9 bases for J; bases not matched to a gene: 9. The germline V gene has CDR1 SGDLS and CDR2 YYNGEE. The CDR3 runs 14 residues. The DNA of the CDR3 is TGTGCCAGCAGCGACCCGGGGGGAGGGGTTGAGCAGTTCTTC. Protein: CASSDPGGGVEQFF.

The chain uses TRBV14 and TRBJ2-1; D call uncertain. V lost 4 bases and J 0 bases, leaving 13 bases between the germline ends. Germline V CDR1 and CDR2: SGHDN, FVKESK. This CDR3 is built from 16 residues. The CDR3 spells CASSPLERSSYNEQFF. CDR3 nucleotides: TGTGCCAGCAGCCCGTTAGAGCGTAGCTCCTACAATGAGCAGTTCTTC. The variable domain in full, completed from reference TRBV14 and TRBJ2-1, reads EAGVTQFPSHSVIEKGQTVTLRCDPISGHDNLYWYRRVMGKEIKFLLHFVKESKQDESGMPNNRFLAERTGGTYSTLKVQPAELEDSGVYFCASSPLERSSYNEQFFGPGTRLTVL.

Only a few counts were recorded for this clone. The rearrangement links TRBV10-1 to TRBJ1-2, with D perhaps TRBD1 (6 bases). The CDR3 runs to 14 residues. CDR1 is WNHNN, CDR2 SYGVQD, per germline (reference sequence). V was trimmed by 7 bases and J by 1 base, leaving 13 bases between them. CDR3 in DNA: TGCGCCAGCACCGAGGGGGGGTTTAACTATGGCTACACCTTC. Its translation: CASTEGGFNYGYTF.

This clone was seen a single time. V and J are TRBV19 and TRBJ1-5; perhaps TRBD1 as D (5 bases). This CDR3 spans 14 amino acids. V lost 4 bases to trimming and J lost 7 bases, with 14 bases between them. Per germline, CDR1 LNHDA and CDR2 SQIVND (reference sequence). CDR3 DNA: TGTGCCAGTAGTAACACCAGGGTGCGGCAGCCCCAGCATTTT. Its protein is CASSNTRVRQPQHF.

This rearrangement joins TRBV5-1 to TRBJ2-1; 8 positions agree with TRBD2. In germline, CDR1 is SGHRS, CDR2 YFSETQ. J gave up 6 bases and V 0 bases, and 8 bases lay outside the gene matches. There are 16 residues in the CDR3. The CDR3 sequence: CASSLDRPGGANEQFF. The CDR3 DNA reads as TGCGCCAGCAGCTTGGATCGCCCGGGGGGGGCCAATGAGCAGTTCTTC. The variable domain in full, completed from reference TRBV5-1 and TRBJ2-1, reads KAGVTQTPRYLIKTRGQQVTLSCSPISGHRSVSWYQQTPGQGLQFLFEYFSETQRNKGNFPGRFSGRQFSNSRSEMNVSTLELGDSALYLCASSLDRPGGANEQFFGPGTRLTVL.

This rearrangement joins TRBV29-1 to TRBJ2-7; 8 bases fit TRBD2. J was trimmed by 3 bases and V by 4 bases; bases with no gene match: 2. This CDR3 is 12 amino acids long. Germline V gives CDR1 SQVTM, CDR2 ANQGSEA. The CDR3: CSVGSGNYEQYF. For the CDR3, the DNA is TGCAGCGTTGGTAGCGGGAACTACGAGCAGTACTTC.

V usage is TRBV25-1 and J usage is TRBJ1-5, with 7 positions matching TRBD1. Per germline, CDR1 MGHDK and CDR2 SYGVNS. Trimming removed 1 base from V and 3 bases from J; junction bases left unmatched: 3. CDR3 length: 15 amino acids. CDR3 residues: CASSESGTDNQPQHF. CDR3 nucleotide sequence: TGTGCCAGCAGTGAATCCGGGACAGACAATCAGCCCCAGCATTTT.

V and J are TRBV10-3 and TRBJ2-5; TRBD2 matches at 9 bases. Germline V gene data show CDR1 as ENHRY and CDR2 as SYGVKD. The ends lost 11 bases at V and 5 bases at J; junction bases unmatched: 9. The CDR3 covers 13 residues. The CDR3 is CASGGRAGETQYF. The CDR3 nucleotides read TGTGCCTCTGGCGGGAGGGCCGGTGAGACCCAGTACTTC.

This chain connects TRBV18 to TRBJ2-7; 7 bases match TRBD1. The CDR3 loop spans 12 amino acids. Germline CDR1 is KGHSH and CDR2 is LQKENI. V trimming: 3 bases; J trimming: 7 bases; junction bases outside the gene matches: 3. The CDR3 DNA reads TGTGCCAGCTCACCGACGACAGGGGAGCAGTACTTC. Residues: CASSPTTGEQYF. The full variable domain, in which reference TRBV18 and TRBJ2-7 provide the parts outside the CDR3, is NAGVMQNPRHLVRRRGQEARLRCSPMKGHSHVYWYRQLPEEGLKFMVYLQKENIIDESGMPKERFSAEFPKEGPSILRIQQVVRGDSAAYFCASSPTTGEQYFGPGTRLTVT.

The rearrangement joins TRBV21-1 to TRBJ2-4; the table's TRBD2 call for D was not verified on the DNA. TRBV21-1 is a pseudogene segment. This CDR3 spans 17 amino acids. CDR3 sequence: CASSPIRTGGPQNIQYF. In DNA form, the CDR3 reads TGTGCCAGCAGCCCTATCAGGACGGGAGGGCCCCAAAACATTCAGTACTTC.

This chain connects TRBV11-2 to TRBJ2-2; D gene uncertain. Trimming shortened V by 2 bases and J by 5 bases, and 6 bases separated the two germline ends. This CDR3 spans 13 amino acids. CDR1 SGHAT and CDR2 FQNNGV come from the germline V gene. CDR3 loop: CASSLLSTGELFF. The CDR3 coding sequence is TGTGCCAGCAGCTTACTCTCGACCGGGGAGCTGTTTTTT.